These 25 T cell receptor beta chains originate from one sample sequenced in a study of graft-versus-host responses after intestinal transplantation. Using immunoSEQ multiplex PCR, the repertoire was profiled, and TCRdb retains in-frame clones only, with some absent. The sample lists some 25,000 clones; over 35% were seen once. The sample in question was alloreactive CD4+ T cells from a mixed lymphocyte reaction culture, obtained before intestinal transplant. Subset of the sample: CFSE-low proliferating T cells sorted from approximately six-day pre-transplant mixed lymphocyte reaction (GvH or HvG direction). All receptors come from a human patient who received an intestinal transplant.

This clone has just one count. V usage is TRBV4-1 and J usage is TRBJ2-1; TRBD1 agrees at 7 bases. The V gene end was trimmed by 4 bases and the J gene end by 4 bases; junction bases not matched to a gene: 13. This CDR3 comprises 17 residues. Germline lookup yields CDR1 MGHRA and CDR2 YSYEKL. The CDR3 nucleotides are TGCGCCAGCAGCCGAGAAGTACAGGGGTTGATTTACAATGAGCAGTTCTTC. Translation gives CASSREVQGLIYNEQFF.

The chain uses TRBV6-5 and TRBJ2-7; tentatively, D is TRBD2 (6 bases). Trimming left V 6 bases short and J 3 bases short, with 18 bases between. This CDR3 region has 15 residues. CDR1 and CDR2 from the germline V gene are MNHEY and SVGAGI. DNA for the CDR3: TGTGCCAGCAGCCGAACGGGACGCGGGATCTACGAGCAGTACTTC. Its protein is CASSRTGRGIYEQYF.

Within the sample, this clone is medium-sized. The V gene is TRBV19, the J gene TRBJ1-1; 11 bases align to TRBD1. CDR3 length equals 14 residues. The J segment lost 12 bases and the V segment lost 3 bases, leaving 9 bases of the junction unmatched. The germline CDR1 and CDR2 sequences are LNHDA and SQIVND (reference sequence). Written as DNA, the CDR3 is TGTGCCAGTAGTATCCTAGGACAGGGGGCGCGAACTTTCTTT. This codes for CASSILGQGARTFF.

The chain is built from TRBV9 and TRBJ1-4; 8 positions match TRBD1. The CDR3 has 15 residues. Trimming cost V 3 bases and J 5 bases; bases outside gene matches: 6. The germline V gene encodes CDR1 SGDLS and CDR2 YYNGEE. CDR3 coding DNA: TGTGCCAGCAGCGCTTGGACAGGGCTAAATGAAAAACTGTTTTTT. Encoded protein: CASSAWTGLNEKLFF.

This clone is a singleton in its sample. The DNA for the CDR3 is TGTGCCAGCAGTTACTCCACAGTCACCTACGAGCAGTACTTC. Encoded protein: CASSYSTVTYEQYF. This chain links TRBV6-6 with TRBJ2-7; D is undetermined. This CDR3 contains 14 residues. V shed 0 bases and J shed 2 bases, with 8 bases lying between them. Germline CDR1 reads MNHNY; CDR2 reads SVGAGI (reference sequence).

This chain links TRBV5-1 with TRBJ2-7; perhaps TRBD2 as D (7 bases). The CDR3 is 16 amino acids. V was trimmed by 5 bases and J by 6 bases, leaving 24 bases between them. Per germline, CDR1 SGHRS and CDR2 YFSETQ. The CDR3 coding sequence is TGCGCCAGCAGTCTCCTAGCGGACAGCGCATACGGCGAGCAGTACTTC. This sequence encodes CASSLLADSAYGEQYF.

This chain joins TRBV13 and TRBJ1-5; 12 nucleotides agree with TRBD1. The junction had 11 bases not matched to a gene; V was cut back by 7 bases and J by 7 bases. CDR1 is PRHDT and CDR2 is FYEKMQ in the germline V gene (reference sequence). The length of the CDR3 is 16 residues. CDR3 loop: CASNRWDRGQLQPQHF. The CDR3 DNA follows: TGTGCCAGCAACCGTTGGGACAGGGGGCAGCTACAGCCCCAGCATTTT.

The J gene is TRBJ1-1, the V gene TRBV30; D is perhaps TRBD1 (6 bases). In germline, CDR1 is GTSNPN, CDR2 SVGIG (reference sequence). CDR3 length: 13 amino acids. V lost 0 bases, J lost 4 bases, and 9 bases lay in between. As DNA, the CDR3 is TGTGCCTGGAGTGTAACAGGGAGCACTGAAGCTTTCTTT. Residues: CAWSVTGSTEAFF.

This chain uses TRBV18 with TRBJ1-1; D is uncertain. Germline V gives CDR1 KGHSH, CDR2 LQKENI. Trimming removed 1 base from V and 5 bases from J, with 8 bases in between. The CDR3 is 13 residues long. The CDR3 DNA is TGTGCCAGCTCACCACGGGCTGGGACTGAAGCTTTCTTT. It is translated as CASSPRAGTEAFF. The entire variable domain, with the rest obtained from reference TRBV18 and TRBJ1-1, is as follows: NAGVMQNPRHLVRRRGQEARLRCSPMKGHSHVYWYRQLPEEGLKFMVYLQKENIIDESGMPKERFSAEFPKEGPSILRIQQVVRGDSAAYFCASSPRAGTEAFFGQGTRLTVV.

The V gene is TRBV7-9, the J gene TRBJ2-5; 7 nucleotides line up with TRBD1. Germline trimming cut 0 bases from V and 2 bases from J; bases unmatched to any gene: 12. CDR1 is SEHNR, CDR2 FQNEAQ, per germline (reference sequence). The CDR3 spans 18 residues. DNA of the CDR3: TGTGCCAGCAGCTTAGCCCTCTTCTCTGACAGGGCACAAGAGACCCAGTACTTC. As protein: CASSLALFSDRAQETQYF.

This clone was counted between two and nine times. This CDR3 reads CASSPFFYEQYF. In nucleotides, the CDR3 is TGTGCCAGCAGTCCCTTTTTCTACGAGCAGTACTTC. This chain links TRBV6-1 with TRBJ2-7; D gene ambiguous. This CDR3 has 12 residues. V gave up 5 bases and J gave up 3 bases, with 8 bases separating them. Per the germline V gene, CDR1 is MNHNS and CDR2 is SASEGT.

This chain uses TRBV6-5 with TRBJ1-3; D remains ambiguous. The CDR3 has 15 amino acids. The germline CDR1 and CDR2 sequences are MNHEY and SVGAGI. Trimming took 5 bases from V and 2 from J, leaving 13 bases between them. The CDR3 reads CASSPVRGTGNTIYF. The DNA for the CDR3 is TGTGCCAGCAGTCCCGTACGAGGGACTGGAAACACCATATATTTT.

The V call is TRBV20-1, the J call TRBJ1-1; D is uncertain. Looked up from germline, CDR1 is DFQATT and CDR2 is SNEGSKA (reference sequence). There are 11 residues in the CDR3. Between the trimmed V and J ends, which lost 6 bases and 4 bases, there was a span of 9 bases. This chain's CDR3 is CSATGSTEAFF. The CDR3 DNA sequence: TGCAGTGCCACCGGGAGCACTGAAGCTTTCTTT.

This clone was detected once. The rearrangement links TRBV15 to TRBJ2-7; D is undetermined. V was cut by 4 bases and J by 8 bases, with 9 bases left in between. The germline V gene has CDR1 LNHNV and CDR2 YYDKDF (reference sequence). The CDR3 runs to 11 residues. The DNA of the CDR3 is TGTGCCACCAGCAAGAACACCAAGCAGTACTTC. It codes for CATSKNTKQYF.

This clone turned up a few times. The CDR3 region is CASSQAASGGARGELFF. The DNA of the CDR3 is TGCGCCAGCAGCCAAGCGGCTAGCGGGGGGGCCAGGGGGGAGCTGTTTTTT. The chain couples TRBV4-3 to TRBJ2-2; 12 positions match TRBD2. The CDR3 is 17 amino acids. Germline-derived CDR1 and CDR2 are LGHNA and YSLEER. After removal of 1 base from V and 8 bases from J, the junction contained 8 bases not matched to a gene.

The chain is built from TRBV5-5 and TRBJ2-6; TRBD1 matches at 12 bases. The junction had 9 bases not matched to a gene; V was cut back by 4 bases and J by 4 bases. This CDR3 spans 18 amino acids. Per the germline V gene, CDR1 is SGHKS and CDR2 is YYEKEE (reference sequence). The CDR3: CASSPWDRGPRGANVLTF. In DNA form, the CDR3 reads TGTGCCAGCAGCCCTTGGGACAGGGGGCCGAGGGGGGCCAACGTCCTGACTTTC. Full variable domain (missing parts from reference TRBV5-5 and TRBJ2-6): DAGVTQSPTHLIKTRGQQVTLRCSPISGHKSVSWYQQVLGQGPQFIFQYYEKEERGRGNFPDRFSARQFPNYSSELNVNALLLGDSALYLCASSPWDRGPRGANVLTFGAGSRLTVL.

The V and J genes are TRBV7-2 and TRBJ1-2; 9 positions match TRBD1. Germline CDR1 and CDR2: SGHTA and FQGNSA. CDR3 size: 14 residues. V was pared by 5 bases and J by 4 bases, with 5 bases of the junction left unmatched. The DNA of the CDR3 is TGTGCCAGCAGCCCCCAGACAGGGGGCTATGGCTACACCTTC. This encodes CASSPQTGGYGYTF.

This clone has a handful of counts. The V call is TRBV29-1, the J call TRBJ2-1, with 11 bases matching TRBD2. Germline loops: CDR1 SQVTM, CDR2 ANQGSEA. The trim removed 4 bases at V and 4 bases at J, leaving 12 bases unmatched. The CDR3 contains 17 residues. The CDR3 region is CSVGASWTSGWYNEQFF. The CDR3 region has the DNA TGCAGCGTTGGGGCTTCCTGGACTAGCGGGTGGTACAATGAGCAGTTCTTC.

This clone was counted only a few times. The gene calls are TRBV9 and TRBJ2-1, with D uncertain. CDR1 SGDLS and CDR2 YYNGEE come from the germline V gene. The CDR3 covers 15 residues. V dropped 2 bases and J dropped 0 bases, with 9 bases sitting between them. The CDR3 DNA sequence: TGTGCCAGCAGCGTCGCTCCGAGCTCCTACAATGAGCAGTTCTTC. Its protein is CASSVAPSSYNEQFF.

This chain connects TRBV6-1 to TRBJ1-5, with no clear D. Germline V gene data show CDR1 as MNHNS and CDR2 as SASEGT. This CDR3 is 14 amino acids long. Trimming shortened V by 1 base and J by 8 bases, and 12 bases separated the two germline ends. This CDR3 reads CASSEVTAIKPQHF. The CDR3 coding sequence is TGTGCCAGCAGTGAAGTTACAGCAATCAAGCCCCAGCATTTT.

This clone has a handful of counts. V usage is TRBV20-1 and J usage is TRBJ1-5; D remains unclear. The germline V and J ends were trimmed by 3 bases and 6 bases, with 6 bases remaining between them. Germline V gene data show CDR1 as DFQATT and CDR2 as SNEGSKA (reference sequence). The CDR3 has 11 residues. The CDR3 protein is CSASLSQPQHF. The CDR3 nucleotides read TGCAGTGCTAGCCTCAGTCAGCCCCAGCATTTT.

This clone has only a few counts. CDR3 amino acids: CASSHEVGSPLHF. The CDR3, as DNA: TGTGCCAGCAGCCACGAGGTTGGGTCACCCCTCCACTTT. The gene calls are TRBV6-5 and TRBJ1-6; D gene ambiguous. The length of the CDR3 is 13 residues. Germline loops: CDR1 MNHEY, CDR2 SVGAGI. V was pared by 6 bases and J by 10 bases, with 13 bases between.

There are a few counts of this clone. The genes are TRBV30 and TRBJ1-3; D gene unclear. Deletions cut 0 bases from V and 0 bases from J, with 9 bases between. Germline V gives CDR1 GTSNPN, CDR2 SVGIG (reference sequence). The CDR3 consists of 15 residues. The CDR3 region has the DNA TGTGCCTGGAGTGTAATCTACAGCTCTGGAAACACCATATATTTT. Amino acid sequence: CAWSVIYSSGNTIYF.

The V call is TRBV4-3, the J call TRBJ1-1, with D maybe TRBD1 (5 bases). Trimming stripped 1 base from V and 1 base from J, with 7 bases between. Per the germline V gene, CDR1 is LGHNA and CDR2 is YSLEER. This CDR3 region has 14 residues. In DNA, the CDR3 is TGCGCCAGCAGCCAAGTAGACAGGAACACTGAAGCTTTCTTT. Translation: CASSQVDRNTEAFF.

The gene calls are TRBV20-1 and TRBJ1-1; D remains unclear. Trimming removed 7 bases from V and 0 bases from J, with 6 bases in between. CDR3 length equals 11 residues. CDR1 and CDR2 from the germline V gene are DFQATT and SNEGSKA (reference sequence). CDR3 amino acids: CSVNLNTEAFF. CDR3 nucleotides: TGCAGTGTCAATCTGAACACTGAAGCTTTCTTT.